This entry describes one T cell receptor (beta chain). The target antigen is unknown. Using immunoSEQ multiplex PCR, the repertoire was profiled, and TCRdb retains in-frame clones only, with some absent. The sample contains under 200,000 clones, about 92% of which appear only once. This record belongs to a study of T cell responses to AZD1222 COVID-19 vaccine. Germline V lookup: CDR1 MGHDK, CDR2 SYGVNS. Losses at the gene ends were 5 bases for V and 3 bases for J; bases not matched to a gene: 9. The CDR3 has 17 amino acids. The study, taken as a whole, reports: Clonal diversity was possibly underestimated; the donors were predominantly white British and more often female. Rises in breadth and depth of Spike-specific TCRs came after two AZD1222 doses.

This sequence originates from an adult who received the AZD1222 COVID-19 vaccine. The chain joins TRBV25-1 to TRBJ2-3, with 12 bases aligning to TRBD2. The source was peripheral blood, collected 28 days after the second AZD1222 dose. The CDR3 spells CASSPFETSGSTDTQYF. The DNA of the CDR3 is TGTGCCAGCAGTCCCTTCGAGACTAGCGGGAGTACAGATACGCAGTATTTT.